Shown below are 25 T cell receptor beta chains from a single sample sequenced in a study of early T cells in non-severe SARS-CoV-2 infection. MiXCR, applied by TCRdb to the 5' RACE reads, yields one record per CDR3 protein. This sample has 35,000 to 40,000 distinct CDR3 sequences, with 3.5% to 4% found just once. Source material: whole blood. The receptors come from an adult who was a healthcare worker with PCR-confirmed SARS-CoV-2 infection or an uninfected control (not recorded which).

This clonotype was seen many times. The chain couples TRBV18 to TRBJ1-5, with a weak D call TRBD1 (6 bases). The CDR3 length is 15 residues. Germline V lookup: CDR1 KGHSH, CDR2 LQKENI. V shed 3 bases and J shed 5 bases, with 14 bases lying between them. The CDR3 region has the DNA TGTGCCAGCTCACCGGGGGGCCCGACCTATCAGCCCCAGCATTTT. It codes for CASSPGGPTYQPQHF.

In its sample, this clonotype was seen many times. This chain connects TRBV19 to TRBJ2-2; D is tentatively TRBD1 or TRBD2 (7 bases each). V was trimmed by 6 bases and J by 4 bases, leaving 12 bases between them. The germline V gene encodes CDR1 LNHDA and CDR2 SQIVND (reference sequence). This CDR3 has 14 amino acids. CDR3 in amino acids: CASSPGGATGELFF. CDR3 bases: TGTGCCAGTAGCCCAGGGGGGGCCACCGGGGAGCTGTTTTTT.

In its sample, this clonotype was seen many times. The chain recombines TRBV6-5 with TRBJ1-6; TRBD1 agrees at 7 bases. Per the germline V gene, CDR1 is MNHEY and CDR2 is SVGAGI. V was pared by 2 bases and J by 5 bases, with 0 bases of the junction left unmatched. The CDR3 covers 14 residues. CDR3 DNA: TGTGCCAGCAGTTACGGGACAGATAATTCACCCCTCCACTTT. Its translation is CASSYGTDNSPLHF.

This clonotype was seen many times. The chain uses TRBV7-9 and TRBJ1-5, with a possible D match to TRBD1 (5 bases). Per germline, CDR1 SEHNR and CDR2 FQNEAQ (reference sequence). The CDR3 length is 14 residues. The V end was cut by 2 bases, the J end by 2 bases, with 7 bases between. In nucleotides, the CDR3 is TGTGCCAGCAGCTTACAGGGAGGCAATCAGCCCCAGCATTTT. Its translation is CASSLQGGNQPQHF.

This clonotype has at least ten counts. CDR3: CSAYDRATDTQYF. CDR3 nucleotide sequence: TGCAGTGCTTATGACAGGGCTACAGATACGCAGTATTTT. The chain is built from TRBV20-1 and TRBJ2-3; 7 bases are shared with TRBD1. The V gene's germline CDR1 is DFQATT and CDR2 SNEGSKA (reference sequence). V lost 5 bases to trimming and J lost 3 bases; unmatched junction nucleotides: 5. This CDR3 is 13 amino acids long.

This clonotype was seen repeatedly, ten times or more. The chain has TRBV19 and TRBJ2-1; a possible D gene is TRBD1 (5 bases). The CDR3 contains 13 residues. Per germline, CDR1 LNHDA and CDR2 SQIVND (reference sequence). Trimming took 9 bases from V and 0 from J, leaving 9 bases between them. CDR3 nucleotides: TGTGCCAGCAGGGCTAGCTCCTACAATGAGCAGTTCTTC. Amino acids: CASRASSYNEQFF.

By sample share, this clonotype is large. The chain employs TRBV5-1 and TRBJ2-3, with no clear D. CDR3 length: 14 amino acids. Trimming removed 0 bases at V and 2 bases at J, with 7 bases between. CDR1 and CDR2 (germline): SGHRS, YFSETQ. The CDR3 loop reads CASSLANPTDTQYF. As DNA, the CDR3 is TGCGCCAGCAGCTTGGCTAACCCCACAGATACGCAGTATTTT. Full variable domain (remainder filled in from reference TRBV5-1 and TRBJ2-3): KAGVTQTPRYLIKTRGQQVTLSCSPISGHRSVSWYQQTPGQGLQFLFEYFSETQRNKGNFPGRFSGRQFSNSRSEMNVSTLELGDSALYLCASSLANPTDTQYFGPGTRLTVL.

A few counts support this clonotype. The conserved closing phenylalanine or tryptophan is absent in this CDR3, likely reflecting a read error. The rearrangement joins TRBV28 to TRBJ2-3, with D possibly being TRBD1 or TRBD2 (6 bases each). V dropped 10 bases and J dropped 0 bases, with 14 bases sitting between them. Per the germline V gene, CDR1 is MDHEN and CDR2 is SYDVKM. The CDR3 is made up of 14 amino acids. The CDR3 sequence: CAINRGLSTDTQYL. The CDR3 DNA reads as TGTGCCATAAACCGGGGGCTAAGCACAGATACGCAGTATCTT.

This sequence joins TRBV20-1 and TRBJ2-3; 10 bases match TRBD2. The CDR3 runs 15 residues. V lost 3 bases to trimming and J lost 5 bases; unmatched junction nucleotides: 8. CDR1 DFQATT and CDR2 SNEGSKA come from the germline V gene (reference sequence). For the CDR3, the DNA is TGCAGTGCTAGGCGCCTAGCGGGAGATTTAGATACGCAGTATTTT. Translating it yields CSARRLAGDLDTQYF.

This clonotype was seen ten or more times. This chain connects TRBV12-3 or TRBV12-4 to TRBJ2-4; TRBD2 agrees at 8 bases. With V trimmed by 2 bases and J by 9 bases, 3 bases remained unmatched. This CDR3 spans 13 amino acids. The CDR3 loop reads CASSLREGVIQYF. In DNA form, the CDR3 reads TGTGCCAGCAGTTTACGGGAGGGGGTCATTCAGTACTTC.

This clonotype occurred many times. This rearrangement joins TRBV28 to TRBJ2-3; 11 bases match TRBD2. The CDR3 covers 18 residues. V dropped 5 bases and J dropped 4; count of bases not matched to a gene: 14. Looked up from germline, CDR1 is MDHEN and CDR2 is SYDVKM. In nucleotides, the CDR3 is TGTGCCAGCAGTACCCGACGGGAACTAGCGGGAGTCCCAGATACGCAGTATTTT. Translated, it gives CASSTRRELAGVPDTQYF. The variable domain in full, completed from reference TRBV28 and TRBJ2-3, reads DVKVTQSSRYLVKRTGEKVFLECVQDMDHENMFWYRQDPGLGLRLIYFSYDVKMKEKGDIPEGYSVSREKKERFSLILESASTNQTSMYLCASSTRRELAGVPDTQYFGPGTRLTVL.

The V call is TRBV11-2, the J call TRBJ2-1; D unresolved. Trimming removed 3 bases from V and 3 bases from J, with 9 bases in between. This CDR3 spans 14 amino acids. Germline loops: CDR1 SGHAT, CDR2 FQNNGV. CDR3 sequence (DNA): TGTGCCAGCAGCTTTTCTGCAGGCTACAATGAGCAGTTCTTC. It yields the protein CASSFSAGYNEQFF.

This clonotype was recorded many times. The chain carries TRBV7-9 and TRBJ2-7; TRBD1 matches 8 bases. CDR3 length: 14 residues. CDR1 is SEHNR and CDR2 is FQNEAQ in the germline V gene (reference sequence). V lost 3 bases to trimming and J lost 3 bases; unmatched junction nucleotides: 4. The CDR3 bases are TGTGCCAGCAGCTTTGATACAGGGGGCTACGAGCAGTACGTC. Its protein is CASSFDTGGYEQYV.

This clonotype was detected many times. V gene TRBV29-1 combines with J gene TRBJ2-1, with a tentative D call TRBD2 (5 bases). Germline-derived CDR1 and CDR2 are SQVTM and ANQGSEA. The CDR3 extends over 13 amino acids. Trimming shortened V by 7 bases and J by 7 bases, and 17 bases separated the two germline ends. This chain's CDR3 is CSGRGGSSNEQFF. CDR3 bases: TGCAGCGGCCGTGGAGGCTCTTCTAATGAGCAGTTCTTC.

In its sample, this clonotype was seen many times. The chain joins TRBV29-1 to TRBJ2-1; 7 bases line up with TRBD1. CDR3 length equals 12 residues. CDR1 and CDR2 (germline): SQVTM, ANQGSEA. The CDR3 protein is CRAGDSWNEQFF. In DNA form, the CDR3 reads TGCAGGGCCGGGGACAGCTGGAATGAGCAGTTCTTC.

This clonotype was recorded at least ten times. CDR3 bases: TGTGCCAGCAGCTTAGCGGGAGGGAGGAGTGAGCAGTTCTTC. This encodes CASSLAGGRSEQFF. V and J are TRBV5-4 and TRBJ2-1; 10 nucleotides line up with TRBD2. Trimming took 2 bases from V and 9 from J; bases not matched to a gene: 5. This CDR3 is built from 14 residues. Germline V gene lookup returns CDR1 SGHNT and CDR2 YYREEE (reference sequence).

Ten or more counts support this clonotype. The chain employs TRBV27 and TRBJ1-5; 9 nucleotides match TRBD1. The CDR3 covers 14 residues. J gave up 6 bases and V 3 bases, and 3 bases lay outside the gene matches. Germline V gives CDR1 MNHEY, CDR2 SMNVEV (reference sequence). The CDR3 coding sequence is TGTGCCAGCAGTTTTACAGGGGGCGGTCAGCCCCAGCATTTT. Its protein product is CASSFTGGGQPQHF.

J is TRBJ2-1 and V is TRBV6-2 or TRBV6-3; D remains unclear. CDR3 size: 12 residues. V was shortened by 2 bases and J by 8 bases, with 7 bases between the two germline ends. Germline CDR1 MNHEY, CDR2 SVGEGT. The CDR3 loop reads CASSYRNYEQFF. CDR3 nucleotides: TGTGCCAGCAGTTACCGGAACTATGAGCAGTTCTTC.

This clonotype came up many times. This rearrangement joins TRBV5-1 to TRBJ2-7, with D perhaps TRBD1 (5 bases). V was pared by 0 bases and J by 0 bases, with 10 bases between. Germline CDR1 SGHRS, CDR2 YFSETQ. This CDR3 region has 15 residues. The CDR3 DNA reads as TGCGCCAGCAGCTTGGGTCCAGGGTTCTCCTACGAGCAGTACTTC. This encodes CASSLGPGFSYEQYF. Looking up the rest from reference TRBV5-1 and TRBJ2-7 gives the full variable domain: KAGVTQTPRYLIKTRGQQVTLSCSPISGHRSVSWYQQTPGQGLQFLFEYFSETQRNKGNFPGRFSGRQFSNSRSEMNVSTLELGDSALYLCASSLGPGFSYEQYFGPGTRLTVT.

This clonotype was observed many times. The chain joins TRBV27 to TRBJ2-5; D gene unclear. The CDR3 covers 15 residues. Germline CDR1 and CDR2: MNHEY and SMNVEV (reference sequence). Trimming took off 1 base at V and 1 base at J, with 10 bases between the two ends. The CDR3 DNA sequence: TGTGCCAGCAGTTTATATGCAGGACGCCAAGAGACCCAGTACTTC. It is translated as CASSLYAGRQETQYF.

This clonotype was detected ten times or more. The CDR3 reads CASREYSRELFF. The CDR3 region has the DNA TGTGCCAGCAGGGAATACAGCCGGGAGCTGTTTTTT. The chain uses TRBV28 and TRBJ2-2, with D uncertain. V was pared by 6 bases and J by 9 bases, with 11 bases between. This CDR3 has 12 residues. Germline lookup yields CDR1 MDHEN and CDR2 SYDVKM.

In this sample, this clonotype turned up a few times. The CDR3 DNA reads TGCAGTGCTAGAGATGGAACTAGATTCTCCTACAATGAGCAGTTCTTC. It codes for CSARDGTRFSYNEQFF. The chain recombines TRBV20-1 with TRBJ2-1, with D perhaps TRBD2 (5 bases). Trimming removed 0 bases from V and 0 bases from J, with 12 bases in between. In germline, CDR1 is DFQATT, CDR2 SNEGSKA (reference sequence). The CDR3 is made up of 16 amino acids.

This clonotype was seen at least ten times. The CDR3 region has the DNA TGCAGTACGGCAGGTCGGGAAAAACTGTTTTTT. This sequence encodes CSTAGREKLFF. The gene calls are TRBV20-1 and TRBJ1-4; D is uncertain. The CDR3 contains 11 residues. The V gene lost 8 bases and the J gene lost 8 bases, with 12 bases spanning the gap. Per germline, CDR1 DFQATT and CDR2 SNEGSKA (reference sequence).

This clonotype was detected a few times. The chain carries TRBV5-6 and TRBJ2-7; D remains ambiguous. Germline CDR1 reads SGHDT; CDR2 reads YYEEEE. V lost 0 bases and J lost 6, with 10 bases in between. This CDR3 has 13 residues. The CDR3 coding sequence is TGTGCCAGCAGCTTGGCTGGACCCCCCGAGCAGTACGTC. Translated, it gives CASSLAGPPEQYV.

This clonotype showed up many times. This chain joins TRBV7-9 and TRBJ1-1; the match to TRBD1 covers 9 bases. Looked up from germline, CDR1 is SEHNR and CDR2 is FQNEAQ (reference sequence). After removal of 1 base from V and 5 bases from J, the junction contained 8 bases not matched to a gene. This CDR3 comprises 16 residues. DNA of the CDR3: TGTGCCAGCAGCTTAGGGGGACAGGGACCCAGGACTGAAGCTTTCTTT. It encodes CASSLGGQGPRTEAFF. Full variable domain (rest looked up from reference TRBV7-9 and TRBJ1-1): DTGVSQNPRHKITKRGQNVTFRCDPISEHNRLYWYRQTLGQGPEFLTYFQNEAQLEKSRLLSDRFSAERPKGSFSTLEIQRTEQGDSAMYLCASSLGGQGPRTEAFFGQGTRLTVV.